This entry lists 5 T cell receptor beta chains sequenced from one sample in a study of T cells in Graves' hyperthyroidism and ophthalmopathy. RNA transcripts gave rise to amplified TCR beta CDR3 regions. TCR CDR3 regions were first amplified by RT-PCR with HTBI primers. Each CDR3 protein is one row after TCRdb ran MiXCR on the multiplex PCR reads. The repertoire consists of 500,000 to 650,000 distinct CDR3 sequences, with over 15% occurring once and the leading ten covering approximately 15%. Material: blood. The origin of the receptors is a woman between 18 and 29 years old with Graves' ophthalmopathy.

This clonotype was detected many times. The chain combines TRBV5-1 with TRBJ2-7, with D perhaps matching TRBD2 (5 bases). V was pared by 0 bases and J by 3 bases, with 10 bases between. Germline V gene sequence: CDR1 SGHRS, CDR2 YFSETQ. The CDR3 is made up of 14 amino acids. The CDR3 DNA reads TGCGCCAGCAGCTTGGGCCTCAGCGGCTACGAGCAGTACTTC. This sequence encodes CASSLGLSGYEQYF.

This chain's CDR3 is CASNSGRPYNEQFF. CDR3 coding DNA: TGTGCCAGCAATTCAGGACGGCCGTACAATGAGCAGTTCTTC. The V call is TRBV2, the J call TRBJ2-1; unclear D gene. Trimming pared 7 bases from V and 4 bases from J, leaving 14 bases between. The CDR3 is 14 residues long. Per germline, CDR1 SNHLY and CDR2 FYNNEI. Supplemented by reference TRBV2 and TRBJ2-1, the full variable domain reads EPEVTQTPSHQVTQMGQEVILRCVPISNHLYFYWYRQILGQKVEFLVSFYNNEISEKSEIFDDQFSVERPDGSNFTLKIRSTKLEDSAMYFCASNSGRPYNEQFFGPGTRLTVL.

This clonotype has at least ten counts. In DNA form, the CDR3 reads TGTGCCAGCAGTGTAACAGGGCCCAGCTCCTACGAGCAGTACTTC. Protein product: CASSVTGPSSYEQYF. The V call is TRBV27, the J call TRBJ2-7, with a weak D call TRBD1 (6 bases). The CDR3 covers 15 residues. Germline CDR1 reads MNHEY; CDR2 reads SMNVEV (reference sequence). V shed 5 bases and J shed 0 bases, with 14 bases lying between them.

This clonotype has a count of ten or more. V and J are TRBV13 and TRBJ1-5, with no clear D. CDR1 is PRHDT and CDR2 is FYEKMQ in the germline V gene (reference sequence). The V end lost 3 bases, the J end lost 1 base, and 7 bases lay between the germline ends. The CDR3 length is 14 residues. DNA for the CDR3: TGTGCCAGCAGCTTCGGGCCGAGCAATCAGCCCCAGCATTTT. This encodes CASSFGPSNQPQHF. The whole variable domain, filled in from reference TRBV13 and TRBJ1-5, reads AAGVIQSPRHLIKEKRETATLKCYPIPRHDTVYWYQQGPGQDPQFLISFYEKMQSDKGSIPDRFSAQQFSDYHSELNMSSLELGDSALYFCASSFGPSNQPQHFGDGTRLSIL.

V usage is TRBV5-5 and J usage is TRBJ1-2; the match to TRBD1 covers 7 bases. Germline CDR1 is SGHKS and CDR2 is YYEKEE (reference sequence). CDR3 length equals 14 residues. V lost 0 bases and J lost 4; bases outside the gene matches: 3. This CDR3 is CASSLARTGYGYTF. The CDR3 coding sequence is TGTGCCAGCAGCTTGGCCCGGACAGGCTATGGCTACACCTTC.